The T cell receptor beta chain under discussion was sequenced for a study of blood T cell repertoires in COVID-19. The method was immunoSEQ multiplex PCR; TCRdb's version includes in-frame clones alone and lacks a portion of them. The sample lists hundreds of thousands of clones, over 75% occurring once. V was pared by 5 bases and J by 6 bases, with 8 bases of the junction left unmatched. The germline V gene encodes CDR1 SGHTA and CDR2 FQGNSA. The CDR3 sequence is 15 residues long. The source material was peripheral blood. The source of this sequence is a man younger than 35 with active or convalescent COVID-19. The chain employs TRBV7-2 and TRBJ2-2; 8 nucleotides match TRBD1. CDR3 amino acids: CASSQTGVVSGELFF. CDR3 coding DNA: TGTGCCAGCAGCCAGACAGGGGTTGTATCCGGGGAGCTGTTTTTT.